The 23 T cell receptor beta chains in this list originate from one sample, sequenced in a study of cytomegalovirus exposure and HLA in healthy donors. Generated by immunoSEQ multiplex PCR, the TCRdb table keeps only in-frame clones and is missing some. The sample holds under 200,000 clones, about 90% seen once. Sequenced: PBMCs. These TCRs come from a woman in her twenties or thirties in good health and CMV-seronegative.

The chain uses TRBV27 and TRBJ2-7; either TRBD1 or TRBD2 may supply D (5 bases each). The CDR3 runs to 17 residues. Germline V gene lookup returns CDR1 MNHEY and CDR2 SMNVEV (reference sequence). V dropped 2 bases and J dropped 3 bases, with 20 bases sitting between them. In DNA, the CDR3 is TGTGCCAGCAGTTTAATAAAGGGACGAATAAAAAGCTACGAGCAGTACTTC. This gives the protein CASSLIKGRIKSYEQYF.

This chain links TRBV10-3 with TRBJ2-1; 7 bases agree with TRBD1. The CDR3 sequence is 13 residues long. Germline V gives CDR1 ENHRY, CDR2 SYGVKD. Unmatched junction bases numbered 8, after V lost 8 bases and J lost 7 bases. CDR3 DNA sequence: TGTGCCATCGGCGGACAGGTGGGGAATGAGCAGTTCTTC. Its translation: CAIGGQVGNEQFF.

This chain links TRBV5-1 with TRBJ2-3, with D tentatively TRBD2 (5 bases). The CDR3 contains 16 residues. Germline CDR1 and CDR2: SGHRS and YFSETQ. V was pared by 0 bases and J by 3 bases, with 14 bases between. In DNA, the CDR3 is TGCGCCAGCAGCTTGGTGTCCCGAAGGAGGACAGATACGCAGTATTTT. It encodes CASSLVSRRRTDTQYF.

The gene calls are TRBV13 and TRBJ1-4, with 9 positions matching TRBD1. V dropped 5 bases and J dropped 7; count of bases not matched to a gene: 11. Germline CDR1 is PRHDT and CDR2 is FYEKMQ (reference sequence). CDR3 length: 16 amino acids. DNA for the CDR3: TGTGCCAGCAGCCCCGAAACAGGGGGCGGAGCTGAAAAACTGTTTTTT. Translated, it gives CASSPETGGGAEKLFF.

The J gene is TRBJ2-7, the V gene TRBV10-3; 8 positions match TRBD1. CDR1 and CDR2 from the germline V gene are ENHRY and SYGVKD. The CDR3 has 15 amino acids. V shed 6 bases and J 5 bases; nucleotides not matched to a gene: 12. The CDR3 DNA is TGTGCCATCAGGCGGAGCGGACAGGGAGGCCACGAGCAGTACTTC. It encodes CAIRRSGQGGHEQYF.

The chain is built from TRBV4-1 and TRBJ2-7; possible D gene TRBD1, 5 bases. The CDR3 is made up of 14 amino acids. V gave up 3 bases and J gave up 3 bases, with 12 bases separating them. The germline CDR1 and CDR2 sequences are MGHRA and YSYEKL. The CDR3 sequence: CASSQSPTVYEQYF. The CDR3 nucleotides read TGCGCCAGCAGCCAGAGCCCGACAGTCTACGAGCAGTACTTC.

The chain carries TRBV29-1 and TRBJ2-1; D not resolved. Between the trimmed V and J ends, which lost 3 bases and 0 bases, there was a span of 6 bases. Germline loops: CDR1 SQVTM, CDR2 ANQGSEA. The CDR3 sequence is 13 residues long. The CDR3 loop is CSVEVSSYNEQFF. CDR3 bases: TGCAGCGTTGAGGTCAGCTCCTACAATGAGCAGTTCTTC.

The gene calls are TRBV18 and TRBJ1-1; D might be TRBD1 (5 bases). V was pared by 4 bases and J by 6 bases, with 15 bases between. The CDR3 totals 14 residues. Germline CDR1 reads KGHSH; CDR2 reads LQKENI. Here the CDR3 DNA reads TGTGCCAGCTCACGAAGCGGGGGAGGGTCTGAAGCTTTCTTT. It encodes CASSRSGGGSEAFF. The whole variable domain, remainder taken from reference TRBV18 and TRBJ1-1, is NAGVMQNPRHLVRRRGQEARLRCSPMKGHSHVYWYRQLPEEGLKFMVYLQKENIIDESGMPKERFSAEFPKEGPSILRIQQVVRGDSAAYFCASSRSGGGSEAFFGQGTRLTVV.

This chain links TRBV7-2 with TRBJ2-5; possibly TRBD1 for D (6 bases). The CDR3 runs 14 residues. The V gene lost 5 bases and the J gene lost 3 bases, with 13 bases spanning the gap. Per germline, CDR1 SGHTA and CDR2 FQGNSA. CDR3 sequence (DNA): TGTGCCAGCAGCCTGGACAGAGGAGAAGAGACCCAGTACTTC. It is translated as CASSLDRGEETQYF.

The CDR3 coding sequence is TGTGCCAGCAGTCTAAATGTTGCGAGGGCTGAGACCCAGTACTTC. It specifies CASSLNVARAETQYF. The chain links TRBV6-1 to TRBJ2-5; D may be TRBD2 (5 bases). V was clipped by 5 bases and J by 5 bases, with 18 bases between them. Germline CDR1 and CDR2: MNHNS and SASEGT. The CDR3 has 15 residues.

This rearrangement joins TRBV19 to TRBJ2-7; 8 positions match TRBD2. CDR1 and CDR2 (germline): LNHDA, SQIVND (reference sequence). The V gene end was trimmed by 7 bases and the J gene end by 5 bases; junction bases not matched to a gene: 7. This CDR3 spans 13 amino acids. The CDR3 DNA sequence: TGTGCCAGTAAAGAGCGGGAGTCTAACGAGCAGTACTTC. Residues: CASKERESNEQYF.

This clone was counted once. This chain connects TRBV4-1 to TRBJ2-1; 10 positions agree with TRBD2. Germline V CDR1 and CDR2: MGHRA, YSYEKL. Germline trimming cut 1 base from V and 8 bases from J; bases unmatched to any gene: 5. This CDR3 has 15 amino acids. CDR3 region: CASSQAGLAMYEQFF. CDR3 DNA sequence: TGCGCCAGCAGCCAAGCGGGACTAGCGATGTATGAGCAGTTCTTC.

The rearrangement joins TRBV6-5 to TRBJ1-5, with 7 bases lining up with TRBD1. V was clipped by 6 bases and J by 1 base; unmatched bases: 6. The CDR3 length is 15 residues. Germline V gives CDR1 MNHEY, CDR2 SVGAGI. CDR3 sequence (DNA): TGTGCCAGCAGGAGACAGGGAGGCAGCAATCAGCCCCAGCATTTT. This encodes CASRRQGGSNQPQHF.

V and J are TRBV6-5 and TRBJ1-2; TRBD1 matches at 7 bases. This CDR3 has 16 amino acids. The germline CDR1 and CDR2 sequences are MNHEY and SVGAGI. The ends lost 2 bases at V and 3 bases at J; junction bases unmatched: 9. The CDR3 DNA follows: TGTGCCAGCAGTTACCGCCTAGGACAGGTTCACTATGGCTACACCTTC. Translation gives CASSYRLGQVHYGYTF.

This clone has a handful of counts. The CDR3 does not close with the conserved phenylalanine or tryptophan, likely indicating a read error. The DNA is left out, because the CDR3 cannot be placed on it with certainty; the CDR3 is given as TCRdb lists it. This chain connects TRBV23-1 to TRBJ1-4; whether TRBD1, the table's D call, matches the DNA was not checked. TRBV23-1 is assigned to the ORF class and has an uncertain function. The CDR3 contains 11 residues when both ends are counted. This CDR3 is CASSHDSNPSL.

The chain employs TRBV27 and TRBJ1-2, with D unclear. The CDR3 totals 15 residues. V was shortened by 6 bases and J by 4 bases, with 18 bases between the two germline ends. In germline, CDR1 is MNHEY, CDR2 SMNVEV (reference sequence). The CDR3 coding sequence is TGTGCCAGCAGCCCCTACGGGAATTCCATCTATGGCTACACCTTC. Amino acid sequence: CASSPYGNSIYGYTF.

The V gene is TRBV28, the J gene TRBJ1-5, with D perhaps matching TRBD1 (5 bases). Trimming removed 4 bases at V and 0 bases at J, with 13 bases between. CDR3 size: 16 residues. CDR1 is MDHEN, CDR2 SYDVKM, per germline. CDR3 region: CASSSYRILSNQPQHF. In nucleotides, the CDR3 is TGTGCCAGCAGTTCCTACAGGATTCTTAGCAATCAGCCCCAGCATTTT.

This clone was recorded a few times. The genes are TRBV29-1 and TRBJ2-7; no clear D gene. Per germline, CDR1 SQVTM and CDR2 ANQGSEA. V lost 3 bases, J lost 3 bases, and 9 bases lay in between. The CDR3 contains 12 residues. The DNA of the CDR3 is TGCAGCGTTGAGGTGGCAGACTACGAGCAGTACTTC. It encodes CSVEVADYEQYF.

The chain combines TRBV4-3 with TRBJ2-7; 9 bases line up with TRBD2. The CDR3 extends over 15 amino acids. V gave up 2 bases and J gave up 0 bases; unmatched junction bases: 2. The germline V gene has CDR1 LGHNA and CDR2 YSLEER. For the CDR3, the DNA is TGCGCCAGCAGCCAACAGACTAGCGGCTCCTACGAGCAGTACTTC. Its protein product is CASSQQTSGSYEQYF.

This chain connects TRBV5-5 to TRBJ1-6; tentatively, D is TRBD1 (6 bases). The germline CDR1 and CDR2 sequences are SGHKS and YYEKEE (reference sequence). CDR3 size: 16 residues. The germline V and J ends were trimmed by 3 bases and 7 bases, with 17 bases remaining between them. The CDR3 region has the DNA TGTGCCAGCAGCTCCCAGCCGACAGGCGCAAATTCACCCCTCCACTTT. Residues: CASSSQPTGANSPLHF.

There are a few counts of this clone. At one of its ends the junction is not consistent with the germline gene, which may arise from a read error. The genes are TRBV7-2 and TRBJ2-5; maybe TRBD2 (5 bases). The V gene's germline CDR1 is SGHTA and CDR2 FQGNSA. CDR3 length: 15 amino acids. DNA of the CDR3: TGTGCCAGCACCTTAGAGGGCCGACGACAAGAGACCCAGTACTTC. Protein: CASTLEGRRQETQYF.

V gene TRBV27 combines with J gene TRBJ2-1; D remains unclear. V was shortened by 5 bases and J by 8 bases, with 10 bases between the two germline ends. From germline, CDR1 is MNHEY and CDR2 SMNVEV (reference sequence). CDR3 length equals 12 residues. CDR3 protein: CASSHLPDEQFF. DNA of the CDR3: TGTGCCAGCAGTCACCTCCCGGATGAGCAGTTCTTC.

The chain recombines TRBV5-8 with TRBJ2-7; 7 nucleotides agree with TRBD1. This CDR3 spans 13 amino acids. Germline values: CDR1 SGHTS, CDR2 YDEGEE. The J segment lost 3 bases and the V segment lost 6 bases, leaving 6 bases of the junction unmatched. In nucleotides, the CDR3 is TGTGCCAGCACCTACAGGGGCCACTACGAGCAGTACTTC. As protein: CASTYRGHYEQYF. The full variable domain, its missing parts supplied by reference TRBV5-8 and TRBJ2-7, is EAGVTQSPTHLIKTRGQQATLRCSPISGHTSVYWYQQALGLGLQFLLWYDEGEERNRGNFPPRFSGRQFPNYSSELNVNALELEDSALYLCASTYRGHYEQYFGPGTRLTVT.